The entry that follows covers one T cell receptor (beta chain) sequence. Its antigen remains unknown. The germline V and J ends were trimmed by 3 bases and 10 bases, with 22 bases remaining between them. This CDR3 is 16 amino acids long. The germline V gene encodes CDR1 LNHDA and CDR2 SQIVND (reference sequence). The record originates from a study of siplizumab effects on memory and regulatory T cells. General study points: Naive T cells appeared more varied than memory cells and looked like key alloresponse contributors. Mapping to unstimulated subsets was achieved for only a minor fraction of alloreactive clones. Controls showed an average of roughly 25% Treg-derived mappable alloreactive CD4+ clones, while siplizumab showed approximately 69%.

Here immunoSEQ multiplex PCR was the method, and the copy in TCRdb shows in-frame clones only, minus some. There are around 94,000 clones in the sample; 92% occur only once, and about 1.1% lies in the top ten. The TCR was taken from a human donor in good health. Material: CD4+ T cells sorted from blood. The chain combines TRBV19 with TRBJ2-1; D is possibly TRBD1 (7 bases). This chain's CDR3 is CASSISGGLSGGEQFF. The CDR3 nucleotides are TGTGCCAGTAGTATCTCAGGGGGACTTTCCGGCGGCGAGCAGTTCTTC.